This entry lists 26 T cell receptor beta chains sequenced from one sample in a study of blood T cell repertoires in COVID-19. TCRdb keeps only in-frame clones here, not all; method: immunoSEQ multiplex PCR. The table records some 100,000 clones, approximately 89% of them present only once. What was sequenced was peripheral blood. The receptors shown here come from a woman younger than 45 with acute or convalescent COVID-19.

This chain joins TRBV7-9 and TRBJ2-7; 7 positions match TRBD1. Per the germline V gene, CDR1 is SEHNR and CDR2 is FQNEAQ (reference sequence). The CDR3 sequence is 14 residues long. Trimming cost V 4 bases and J 2 bases; bases outside gene matches: 5. This chain's CDR3 is CASSSGTDTYEQYF. DNA of the CDR3: TGTGCCAGCAGCTCCGGGACAGATACCTACGAGCAGTACTTC. Variable domain in full (rest from reference TRBV7-9 and TRBJ2-7): DTGVSQNPRHKITKRGQNVTFRCDPISEHNRLYWYRQTLGQGPEFLTYFQNEAQLEKSRLLSDRFSAERPKGSFSTLEIQRTEQGDSAMYLCASSSGTDTYEQYFGPGTRLTVT.

The rearrangement links TRBV30 to TRBJ2-2; 8 nucleotides line up with TRBD1. V dropped 3 bases and J dropped 5; count of bases not matched to a gene: 2. This CDR3 region has 13 residues. The germline gives CDR1 GTSNPN, CDR2 SVGIG (reference sequence). This CDR3 reads CAWRTGATGELFF. The CDR3 nucleotides are TGTGCCTGGAGGACAGGGGCAACCGGGGAGCTGTTTTTT.

The chain joins TRBV24-1 to TRBJ2-1; 11 bases align to TRBD2. Per germline, CDR1 KGHDR and CDR2 SFDVKD. V lost 3 bases to trimming and J lost 7 bases; unmatched junction nucleotides: 16. This CDR3 spans 19 amino acids. The CDR3 DNA reads as TGTGCCACCAGTGATCCTACACCCATCTTAGCGGGGGGGCGAAATGAGCAGTTCTTC. It specifies CATSDPTPILAGGRNEQFF.

The rearrangement links TRBV19 to TRBJ2-1; D perhaps matches TRBD1 (5 bases). Looked up from germline, CDR1 is LNHDA and CDR2 is SQIVND (reference sequence). V shed 1 base and J shed 5 bases, with 9 bases lying between them. The CDR3 is 14 amino acids. CDR3 loop: CASSIGGRNNEQFF. CDR3 coding DNA: TGTGCCAGTAGTATAGGGGGCAGAAACAATGAGCAGTTCTTC.

This chain uses TRBV12-5 with TRBJ2-6; D is unclear. V was clipped by 9 bases and J by 1 base, with 7 bases between them. Germline V gene data show CDR1 as LGHNT and CDR2 as FRNRAP. The length of the CDR3 is 13 residues. Here the CDR3 DNA reads TGTGCTAGCTTCTCTTCTGGGGCCAACGTCCTGACTTTC. Encoded protein: CASFSSGANVLTF.

This clone occurred a few times. The chain employs TRBV7-9 and TRBJ1-4; TRBD1 is a possible D gene (5 bases). The CDR3 spans 14 residues. Germline V gene data show CDR1 as SEHNR and CDR2 as FQNEAQ (reference sequence). Trimming left V 3 bases short and J 4 bases short, with 9 bases between. The CDR3 DNA reads TGTGCCAGCAGCTTTGACAGTATTAATGAAAAACTGTTTTTT. Its translation: CASSFDSINEKLFF. The entire variable domain, with the rest obtained from reference TRBV7-9 and TRBJ1-4, is as follows: DTGVSQNPRHKITKRGQNVTFRCDPISEHNRLYWYRQTLGQGPEFLTYFQNEAQLEKSRLLSDRFSAERPKGSFSTLEIQRTEQGDSAMYLCASSFDSINEKLFFGSGTQLSVL.

This clone was observed a few times. The chain employs TRBV11-2 and TRBJ2-7; TRBD1 aligns across 8 bases. V lost 5 bases to trimming and J lost 4 bases; unmatched junction nucleotides: 10. The germline V gene has CDR1 SGHAT and CDR2 FQNNGV. The CDR3 is 15 amino acids. CDR3 DNA: TGTGCCAGCAGCATAACCCAGGGGGCATGGTACGAGCAGTACTTC. Encoded protein: CASSITQGAWYEQYF.

This chain connects TRBV12-5 to TRBJ2-7, with D possibly matching TRBD2 (5 bases). CDR3 length equals 11 residues. The germline gives CDR1 LGHNT, CDR2 FRNRAP. Trimming left V 3 bases short and J 5 bases short, with 5 bases between. CDR3 in DNA: TGTGCTAGTGGTTTCGGGGACGAGCAGTACTTC. This encodes CASGFGDEQYF.

The chain has TRBV2 and TRBJ2-3; 12 bases fit TRBD2. The V and J ends lost 7 bases and 5 bases, in that order; junction bases with no gene match: 7. The CDR3 runs to 15 residues. CDR1 and CDR2 (germline): SNHLY, FYNNEI. CDR3 DNA: TGTGCCAGCACCATCGGACTAGCGGGGATAGATACGCAGTATTTT. It codes for CASTIGLAGIDTQYF. Full variable domain (outside the CDR3, taken from reference TRBV2 and TRBJ2-3): EPEVTQTPSHQVTQMGQEVILRCVPISNHLYFYWYRQILGQKVEFLVSFYNNEISEKSEIFDDQFSVERPDGSNFTLKIRSTKLEDSAMYFCASTIGLAGIDTQYFGPGTRLTVL.

The J gene is TRBJ1-5, the V gene TRBV10-2, with unresolved D. V lost 2 bases and J lost 5, with 10 bases in between. This CDR3 region has 14 residues. The germline gives CDR1 WSHSY, CDR2 SAAADI. The CDR3 loop is CASSEGGMDQPQHF. CDR3 coding DNA: TGCGCCAGCAGTGAGGGAGGGATGGATCAGCCCCAGCATTTT.

The rearrangement links TRBV2 to TRBJ1-5; D perhaps matches TRBD1 (6 bases). This CDR3 is built from 15 residues. Germline-derived CDR1 and CDR2 are SNHLY and FYNNEI. Trimming removed 8 bases at V and 3 bases at J, with 17 bases between. The CDR3 nucleotides read TGTGCCAGCCACAAAGAGACAGGTGACAATCAGCCCCAGCATTTT. Its protein is CASHKETGDNQPQHF.

This clone was seen just once. The chain uses TRBV28 and TRBJ1-5, with TRBD1 as a possible D gene (5 bases). The CDR3 totals 17 residues. Trimming removed 6 bases from V and 7 bases from J, with 25 bases in between. Germline V gives CDR1 MDHEN, CDR2 SYDVKM. In DNA form, the CDR3 reads TGTGCCAGCAGCCCCGCCCAACAGGTATTGGTACGACAGCCCCAGCATTTT. It codes for CASSPAQQVLVRQPQHF.

The rearrangement joins TRBV7-9 to TRBJ1-6; tentatively, D is TRBD1 (6 bases). This CDR3 comprises 12 residues. V lost 6 bases to trimming and J lost 10 bases, with 10 bases between them. Per germline, CDR1 SEHNR and CDR2 FQNEAQ (reference sequence). The CDR3 DNA is TGTGCCAGCAGACCAGGGGTCTCACCCCTCCACTTT. Protein product: CASRPGVSPLHF. The variable domain in full, with the rest retrieved from reference TRBV7-9 and TRBJ1-6, is DTGVSQNPRHKITKRGQNVTFRCDPISEHNRLYWYRQTLGQGPEFLTYFQNEAQLEKSRLLSDRFSAERPKGSFSTLEIQRTEQGDSAMYLCASRPGVSPLHFGNGTRLTVT.

CDR3 amino acids: CATQQGFQPQHF. The CDR3, as DNA: TGTGCCACCCAACAGGGATTCCAGCCCCAGCATTTT. This rearrangement joins TRBV28 to TRBJ1-5; D may be TRBD1 (6 bases). V was clipped by 10 bases and J by 7 bases, with 14 bases between them. CDR1 MDHEN and CDR2 SYDVKM come from the germline V gene. The CDR3 is made up of 12 amino acids.

This clone was seen a few times. This chain links TRBV12-3 or TRBV12-4 with TRBJ1-1; perhaps TRBD1 as D (6 bases). The CDR3 loop spans 11 amino acids. V lost 5 bases and J 11 bases, leaving 12 bases between the germline ends. This chain's CDR3 is CASSTGLMAFF. CDR3 nucleotides: TGTGCCAGCAGTACAGGGTTGATGGCTTTCTTT.

The chain has TRBV7-9 and TRBJ1-4, with TRBD1 as a possible D gene (5 bases). Per germline, CDR1 SEHNR and CDR2 FQNEAQ (reference sequence). This CDR3 spans 14 amino acids. V was cut by 7 bases and J by 6 bases, with 15 bases left in between. CDR3 loop: CASTLGRADEKLFF. In DNA form, the CDR3 reads TGTGCCAGCACCCTAGGCAGGGCAGATGAAAAACTGTTTTTT.

This clone showed up just once. The V and J genes are TRBV6-5 and TRBJ2-2, with D perhaps TRBD2 (7 bases). V was clipped by 9 bases and J by 1 base, with 9 bases between them. This CDR3 spans 13 amino acids. In germline, CDR1 is MNHEY, CDR2 SVGAGI. In DNA form, the CDR3 reads TGTGCCAGAGGGGGGGGGAACACCGGGGAGCTGTTTTTT. This gives the protein CARGGGNTGELFF.

The chain has TRBV27 and TRBJ1-2; 7 positions match TRBD1. V shed 6 bases, J shed 5 bases, and the junction held 12 bases outside the gene matches. The germline V gene has CDR1 MNHEY and CDR2 SMNVEV (reference sequence). The length of the CDR3 is 15 residues. The CDR3 is CASRLRQGNWYGYTF. CDR3 coding DNA: TGTGCCAGCAGATTGCGACAGGGAAATTGGTATGGCTACACCTTC.

This clone was seen just once. The CDR3 DNA is TGTGCCAGCAGTTACGACAGGGGGCCCACTGAAGCTTTCTTT. It translates to CASSYDRGPTEAFF. The chain employs TRBV6-2 or TRBV6-3 and TRBJ1-1; 10 bases agree with TRBD1. The CDR3 length is 14 residues. J gave up 4 bases and V 2 bases, and 1 base lay outside the gene matches. Germline V gene sequence: CDR1 MNHEY, CDR2 SVGEGT.

The V and J genes are TRBV15 and TRBJ1-2; 7 bases agree with TRBD1. CDR3 length: 13 residues. Germline assignment: CDR1 LNHNV and CDR2 YYDKDF (reference sequence). V lost 5 bases, J lost 6 bases, and 6 bases stayed unmatched. The CDR3 nucleotides are TGTGCCACCAGCGAACGGGACAGCCATGGCTACACCTTC. Encoded protein: CATSERDSHGYTF.

The rearrangement joins TRBV7-9 to TRBJ2-7; 9 nucleotides line up with TRBD1. Trimming took 9 bases from V and 7 from J; bases not matched to a gene: 10. The CDR3 contains 13 residues. Germline lookup yields CDR1 SEHNR and CDR2 FQNEAQ (reference sequence). CDR3 loop: CASTGQGFGEQYF. DNA of the CDR3: TGTGCCAGTACCGGACAGGGGTTCGGGGAGCAGTACTTC. Together with reference TRBV7-9 and TRBJ2-7, the CDR3 gives the full variable domain: DTGVSQNPRHKITKRGQNVTFRCDPISEHNRLYWYRQTLGQGPEFLTYFQNEAQLEKSRLLSDRFSAERPKGSFSTLEIQRTEQGDSAMYLCASTGQGFGEQYFGPGTRLTVT.

This chain links TRBV21-1 with TRBJ1-5; no check of the table's D call, TRBD1, against the DNA was made. TRBV21-1 is labeled a pseudogene. The CDR3 is made up of 15 amino acids. CDR3 in DNA: TGTGCCAGCAGCCCCCGGACAGGGGACAATCAGCCCCAGCATTTT. This codes for CASSPRTGDNQPQHF.

The chain couples TRBV6-5 to TRBJ1-5; 9 bases align to TRBD1. The J segment lost 7 bases and the V segment lost 5 bases, leaving 6 bases of the junction unmatched. The CDR3 extends over 14 amino acids. CDR1 and CDR2 (germline): MNHEY, SVGAGI. The CDR3 DNA reads TGTGCCAGCAGTAGGGGGACAGGGAAGCAGCCCCAGCATTTT. It specifies CASSRGTGKQPQHF.

V usage is TRBV19 and J usage is TRBJ2-3; 8 positions agree with TRBD2. J gave up 0 bases and V 1 base, and 0 bases lay outside the gene matches. The CDR3 extends over 15 amino acids. Germline loops: CDR1 LNHDA, CDR2 SQIVND (reference sequence). The CDR3 DNA sequence: TGTGCCAGTAGTATAGTAGCGGGGAGCACAGATACGCAGTATTTT. This encodes CASSIVAGSTDTQYF.

The chain uses TRBV7-9 and TRBJ2-1; 8 bases fit TRBD1. The CDR3 has 16 residues. Trimming cost V 1 base and J 7 bases; bases outside gene matches: 9. The germline V gene has CDR1 SEHNR and CDR2 FQNEAQ (reference sequence). In DNA form, the CDR3 reads TGTGCCAGCAGCTTAGGCTGGACAGGGCCGGAAAATGAGCAGTTCTTC. Translated: CASSLGWTGPENEQFF.

The chain links TRBV7-2 to TRBJ1-2; 9 positions match TRBD1. Trimming at V came to 3 bases and at J to 6 bases, leaving 5 bases not matched to a gene. This CDR3 region has 14 residues. In germline, CDR1 is SGHTA, CDR2 FQGNSA. In DNA form, the CDR3 reads TGTGCCAGCAGCTTTTTAACAGGGGGCAATGGCTACACCTTC. This gives the protein CASSFLTGGNGYTF.